The next 4 T cell receptor beta chains were all read from a single sample in a study of OX40 agonist ivuxolimab in advanced cancers. The protocol was immunoSEQ multiplex PCR, while the TCRdb copy is restricted to in-frame clones and leaves out a portion. The data contain about 42,000 clones, approximately 86% of them seen just once; the ten biggest clones take up about 12%. The sample was CD4+ or CD8+ T cells sorted from blood, taken in a trial of the OX40 agonist ivuxolimab. The receptors here all came from an adult with an advanced solid tumor such as melanoma, head and neck, liver or kidney cancer.

The chain recombines TRBV5-1 with TRBJ1-2; D gene unclear. CDR1 SGHRS and CDR2 YFSETQ come from the germline V gene. With 0 bases removed from V and 0 bases from J, the gap between germline ends came to 6 bases. CDR3 length: 14 residues. The CDR3 loop reads CASSLAHSNYGYTF. The CDR3 region has the DNA TGCGCCAGCAGCTTGGCCCACTCTAACTATGGCTACACCTTC.

This clone is medium-sized within its sample. The rearrangement joins TRBV27 to TRBJ2-7; 11 nucleotides match TRBD2. J was trimmed by 2 bases and V by 5 bases; bases with no gene match: 5. Germline V gene lookup returns CDR1 MNHEY and CDR2 SMNVEV (reference sequence). The CDR3 is made up of 15 amino acids. CDR3 nucleotide sequence: TGTGCCAGCAGTCAGGGTAGCGGGAGGGCCTACGAGCAGTACTTC. It is translated as CASSQGSGRAYEQYF.

The gene calls are TRBV9 and TRBJ1-4; TRBD1 aligns across 7 bases. Germline V gene lookup returns CDR1 SGDLS and CDR2 YYNGEE. The CDR3 extends over 15 amino acids. The ends lost 4 bases at V and 4 bases at J; junction bases unmatched: 7. In DNA form, the CDR3 reads TGTGCCAGCAGCACCAACAGGGGTTATAATGAAAAACTGTTTTTT. Translation: CASSTNRGYNEKLFF.

This clone was observed a handful of times. The gene calls are TRBV2 and TRBJ1-2; D is undetermined. Germline V gives CDR1 SNHLY, CDR2 FYNNEI. This CDR3 has 11 amino acids. Trimming shortened V by 11 bases and J by 3 bases, and 10 bases separated the two germline ends. CDR3 residues: CAAEAYYGYTF. DNA of the CDR3: TGTGCCGCTGAGGCTTACTATGGCTACACCTTC.